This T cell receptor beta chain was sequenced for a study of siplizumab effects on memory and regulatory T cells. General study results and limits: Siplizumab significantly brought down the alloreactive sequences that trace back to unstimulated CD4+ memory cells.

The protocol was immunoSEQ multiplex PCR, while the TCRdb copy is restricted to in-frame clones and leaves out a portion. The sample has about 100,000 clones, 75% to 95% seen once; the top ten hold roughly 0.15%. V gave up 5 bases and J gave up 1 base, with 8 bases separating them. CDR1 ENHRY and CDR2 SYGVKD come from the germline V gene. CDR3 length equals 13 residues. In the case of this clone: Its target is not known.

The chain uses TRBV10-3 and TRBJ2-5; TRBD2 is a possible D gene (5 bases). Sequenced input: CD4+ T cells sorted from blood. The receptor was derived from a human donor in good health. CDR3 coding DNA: TGTGCCATCAGTCCTAGCAGCCAAGAGACCCAGTACTTC. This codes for CAISPSSQETQYF.